This T cell receptor (beta chain) was retrieved from a study of beta chain features in type 1 diabetes. Expressed TCRB transcripts were sequenced, since all the RNA that had been isolated was reverse transcribed. Here immunoSEQ multiplex PCR was the method, and the copy in TCRdb shows in-frame clones only, minus some. The sample shows 330,000 or so clones, around a fifth of them seen only once. The table lists this clone with a few counts. Its matching antigen is unknown. Trimming pared 4 bases from V and 5 bases from J, leaving 19 bases between. The CDR3 is 16 amino acids. Germline CDR1 is SGHRS and CDR2 is YFSETQ. CD4+ naive, central memory, regulatory and stem cell-like memory subsets were isolated by sorting on CD45RO/CCR7/CD25/CD127/CD95/CD27. Study outcomes and limitations: All four CD4+ subsets of Type 1 diabetes patients contained TCRB CDR3s that were moderately but significantly shorter. Reduced insertions and increased deletions marked VDJ junctions in type 1 diabetes patients. Any PCR bias toward short templates would affect both groups alike.

This TCR came from a young woman in good health. Material for sequencing was naive CD4+ T cells from blood. This rearrangement joins TRBV5-1 to TRBJ2-1, with a tentative D call TRBD2 (6 bases). The CDR3 sequence is CASSLGAGRGDNEQFF. The CDR3, as DNA: TGCGCCAGCAGCCTTGGTGCAGGGCGGGGAGACAATGAGCAGTTCTTC.